This is a list of T cell receptor beta chains from one sample in a study of T-cell memory formation after mild COVID-19. TCRdb recomputed calls from the 5' RACE reads with MiXCR, one row per CDR3 protein. The sample lists 540,000 or so distinct CDR3 sequences; over 20% were seen once. Sequencing was performed on PBMCs or a T cell subset sorted from them (not recorded which). Receptors were obtained from an adult woman who had mild COVID-19 (a few samples of this study predate the infection). Cell type and time point are not known. CDR3s include the opening cysteine and the closing phenylalanine or tryptophan. A D gene is named only where the DNA matches it firmly. Not all rows give a size; the values are once, few, many and, for expanded clones, a class.

>TRBV20-1|-|-|TRBJ2-2
TGCAGTGCTAGAGATTTGCAGCAGCTAACCGGGGAGCTGTTTTTT
CSARDLQQLTGELFF
>TRBV6-6|-|-|TRBJ1-3
TGTGCCAGCGTTAGGGACCGGGGGAGAGGAAACACCATATATTTT
CASVRDRGRGNTIYF
>TRBV5-1|-|many|TRBJ2-7
TGCGCCAGCAGCTTGGGATCCAGCTCCTACGAGCAGTACTTC
CASSLGSSSYEQYF
>TRBV5-1|-|-|TRBJ2-1
TGCGCCAGCAGCGGAGACTTGGGGATCTTATCTTCTGAGCAGTTCTTC
CASSGDLGILSSEQFF
>TRBV7-8|TRBD2|few|TRBJ2-7
TGTGCCAGCAGCCCTCGTGGCACTAGCGGGAGCTACGAGCAGTACTTC
CASSPRGTSGSYEQYF
>TRBV12-3/TRBV12-4|-|-|TRBJ1-2
TGTGCCAGCAGTCCGTCTATGGGTGCTAACTATGGCTACACCTTC
CASSPSMGANYGYTF
>TRBV14|-|-|TRBJ1-1
TGTGCCAGCAGCCAGATTAGAGGGATTTACACTGAAGCTTTCTTT
CASSQIRGIYTEAFF
>TRBV6-6|-|few|TRBJ1-1
TGTGCCAGCAGTTCCTCCAGGACCTCAGGGGTAGCTTTCTTT
CASSSSRTSGVAFF
>TRBV19|-|-|TRBJ2-1
TGTGCCAGTACCCATCGGGCGGGGAGAGAGCAGTTCTTC
CASTHRAGREQFF
>TRBV6-5|TRBD2|-|TRBJ2-7
TGTGCCAGCAGTCCGGGACTACTAAGCGAGCAGTACTTC
CASSPGLLSEQYF
>TRBV12-3/TRBV12-4|-|few|TRBJ1-3
TGTGCCAGCAGAGCGGCTGGAAACACCATATATTTT
CASRAAGNTIYF
>TRBV7-8|TRBD2|few|TRBJ2-3
TGTGCCAGCAGAGCGGGGGGGAGCACAGATACGCAGTATTTT
CASRAGGSTDTQYF
>TRBV12-3/TRBV12-4|TRBD2|few|TRBJ2-3
TGTGCCAGCAGTTTTAACCTAGCGGGGGGTTACGGGGATACGCAGTATTTT
CASSFNLAGGYGDTQYF
>TRBV30|-|-|TRBJ1-6
TGTGCCTGGAGTAGGACTGATGCTTATTCACCCCTCCACTTT
CAWSRTDAYSPLHF
>TRBV9|TRBD2|-|TRBJ2-1
TGTGCCAGCAGCGTAGCGACCGGGACTAACTCCTACAATGAGCAGTTCTTC
CASSVATGTNSYNEQFF
>TRBV7-9|TRBD2|-|TRBJ2-1
TGTGCCAGCAGCAATACACCTGGGACTAGCAACCTAAGGAGCTACAATGAGCAGTTCTTC
CASSNTPGTSNLRSYNEQFF
>TRBV6-5|TRBD1|-|TRBJ1-2
TGTGCCAGCAGTGACAGACAGGGGACTACCTATGGCTACACCTTC
CASSDRQGTTYGYTF
>TRBV5-1|-|-|TRBJ2-3
TGCGCCAGCAGCTTGGGAGCGGCAGGGCGGTCAGATACGCAGTATTTT
CASSLGAAGRSDTQYF
>TRBV4-1|TRBD1|-|TRBJ2-5
TGCGCCAGCAGCCAATCCCGACAGGGAGAGACCCAGTACTTC
CASSQSRQGETQYF
>TRBV5-6|-|few|TRBJ1-2
TGTGCCAGCAGCTTCCCCTCTTCTCGGAGCCGTGGCTACACCTTC
CASSFPSSRSRGYTF
>TRBV7-3|TRBD2|-|TRBJ2-3
TGTGCCAGCAGCCTGGGACTAGCGGTGGGAGATACGCAGTATTTT
CASSLGLAVGDTQYF
>TRBV12-3/TRBV12-4|TRBD2|-|TRBJ2-3
TGTGCCAGCAGTCCTCGGGGTACTAGCGGGACGGATACGCAGTATTTT
CASSPRGTSGTDTQYF
>TRBV7-3|TRBD1|-|TRBJ2-6
TGTGCCAGCAGCTTTGGACAGGGGGCATCTGGGGCCAACGTCCTGACTTTC
CASSFGQGASGANVLTF
>TRBV18|-|few|TRBJ2-7
TGTGCCAGCTCACCACTGGACGCCTACGAGCAGTACTTC
CASSPLDAYEQYF
>TRBV6-2/TRBV6-3|-|few|TRBJ2-7
TGTGCCAGCATAGACGGGCCGAACTTGGCGGAGCAGTACTTC
CASIDGPNLAEQYF
>TRBV6-2/TRBV6-3|TRBD1|-|TRBJ1-1
TGTGCCAGCAGGGAAGGGACAGGCACTGAAGCTTTCTTT
CASREGTGTEAFF
>TRBV7-2|TRBD1|many|TRBJ1-1
TGTGCCAGCCTTATTCGACAGGGCCTGGCCACTGAAGCTTTCTTT
CASLIRQGLATEAFF
>TRBV6-6|TRBD2|many|TRBJ2-5
TGTGCCAGCAGGGACCTGCCGACTAGCCGGGAGACCCAGTACTTC
CASRDLPTSRETQYF
>TRBV6-2/TRBV6-3|-|few|TRBJ2-1
TGTGCCAGCAGCTGGAGTTCTGAGCAGTTCTTC
CASSWSSEQFF
>TRBV6-1|-|many|TRBJ1-1
TGTGCCAGCAGGAGAACAGGGAGTGCCACTGAAGCTTTCTTT
CASRRTGSATEAFF
>TRBV12-3/TRBV12-4|-|-|TRBJ1-5
TGTGCCAGCAGTTTAGTGGGGGGCCGGGGACAGCCCCAGCATTTT
CASSLVGGRGQPQHF
>TRBV12-3/TRBV12-4|TRBD2|-|TRBJ2-3
TGTGCCAGCAGTGCTTTAGCGGGAGTCCTGGGTAGCACAGATACGCAGTATTTT
CASSALAGVLGSTDTQYF
>TRBV5-1|TRBD1|-|TRBJ1-1
TGCGCCAGCAGCTTGGCCTACAGGGGGCGCGGGGATACTATGAACACTGAAGCTTTCTTT
CASSLAYRGRGDTMNTEAFF
>TRBV18|TRBD1|few|TRBJ2-7
TGTGCCAGCTCACCGAGGTTGGACAGGTTGCACGAGCAGTACTTC
CASSPRLDRLHEQYF
>TRBV5-1|TRBD2|-|TRBJ2-5
TGCGCCAGCAGCTTTCCGGGACTAGCGGGCCAAGAGACCCAGTACTTC
CASSFPGLAGQETQYF
>TRBV7-3|TRBD1|-|TRBJ2-7
TGTGCCAGCAGCTTACCCGACAGGGGCGAAGCCTACGAGCAGTACTTC
CASSLPDRGEAYEQYF
>TRBV6-4|-|many|TRBJ2-2
TGTGCCAGCAGTGACGACAGGAACACCGGGGAGCTGTTTTTT
CASSDDRNTGELFF
>TRBV6-1|-|-|TRBJ2-1
TGTGCCAGCAGTGGGGTCCCGGGACTTTTCTACAATGAGCAGTTCTTC
CASSGVPGLFYNEQFF
>TRBV28|TRBD2|-|TRBJ2-1
TGTGCCAGCAGTTCCCCCGGACTAGCGGGAGTTAGCTCCTACAATGAGCAGTTCTTC
CASSSPGLAGVSSYNEQFF
>TRBV5-1|TRBD1|few|TRBJ2-6
TGCGCCAGCAGCACCGGGACAGACAACTCTGGGGCCAACGTCCTGACTTTC
CASSTGTDNSGANVLTF
>TRBV9|TRBD1|-|TRBJ1-1
TGTGCCAGCAGCACCCAGGGACAGGGGCACACTGAAGCTTTCTTT
CASSTQGQGHTEAFF
>TRBV9|TRBD1|few|TRBJ2-7
TGTGCCAGCAGCGTAGGGACAGGGGTAAGAAACGAGCAGTACTTC
CASSVGTGVRNEQYF
>TRBV6-2/TRBV6-3|-|-|TRBJ2-1
TGTGCCAGCTGTGTAATGGGGGCTGGATACAATGAGCAGTTCTTC
CASCVMGAGYNEQFF
>TRBV20-1|-|few|TRBJ2-7
TGCAGTGCCCCGGGGCAGACCTACGAGCAGTACTTC
CSAPGQTYEQYF
>TRBV20-1|-|-|TRBJ1-2
TGCAGTGCTAGAGATCCCGCGGGACCGCCTGGGGGCTACACCTTC
CSARDPAGPPGGYTF
>TRBV6-1|-|-|TRBJ2-7
TGTGCCAGCAGTGAAGCGGGTCAGGGGCTCTACGAGCAGTACTTC
CASSEAGQGLYEQYF
>TRBV11-3|TRBD2|few|TRBJ2-1
TGTGCCAGCAGCTTAGATTTAGCGGGGACTGGGAACTACAATGAGCAGTTCTTC
CASSLDLAGTGNYNEQFF
>TRBV7-2|TRBD2|-|TRBJ2-2
TGTGCCAGCAGGCTGGGACTATTGAACACCGGGGAGCTGTTTTTT
CASRLGLLNTGELFF
>TRBV7-8|-|-|TRBJ1-2
TGTGCCAGCAGCCCGTTAACTACGGGCTATGGCTACACCTTC
CASSPLTTGYGYTF
>TRBV7-2|-|-|TRBJ1-1
TGTGCCAGCAGCTTAGCCGTCGGCGGAGTGAACACTGAAGCTTTCTTT
CASSLAVGGVNTEAFF